The entry below gives a single T cell receptor (beta chain) sequence along with its context. Its cognate antigen is unknown. This entry is derived from a study of T cell responses to AZD1222 COVID-19 vaccine. Broader study findings: Unmutated regions of variants are reportedly targeted by nearly half of spike-specific TCRs. In all cases, repertoires were sampled only after the peak T cell response.

Germline V gene sequence: CDR1 SGHVS, CDR2 FNYEAQ. The V gene lost 8 bases and the J gene lost 2 bases, with 14 bases spanning the gap. CDR3 length: 14 residues. This table comes from immunoSEQ multiplex PCR, and its TCRdb copy is limited to in-frame clones, with some not included. The table shows about 140,000 clones, with 92% occurring only once. This sample comprised peripheral blood, obtained on day 0 of AZD1222 vaccination. This clonotype was sampled from an adult in good health. The chain couples TRBV7-6 to TRBJ2-3, with D unresolved. The CDR3 loop is CASAYSRATDTQYF. The CDR3 bases are TGTGCCAGCGCGTACTCACGGGCCACAGATACGCAGTATTTT.